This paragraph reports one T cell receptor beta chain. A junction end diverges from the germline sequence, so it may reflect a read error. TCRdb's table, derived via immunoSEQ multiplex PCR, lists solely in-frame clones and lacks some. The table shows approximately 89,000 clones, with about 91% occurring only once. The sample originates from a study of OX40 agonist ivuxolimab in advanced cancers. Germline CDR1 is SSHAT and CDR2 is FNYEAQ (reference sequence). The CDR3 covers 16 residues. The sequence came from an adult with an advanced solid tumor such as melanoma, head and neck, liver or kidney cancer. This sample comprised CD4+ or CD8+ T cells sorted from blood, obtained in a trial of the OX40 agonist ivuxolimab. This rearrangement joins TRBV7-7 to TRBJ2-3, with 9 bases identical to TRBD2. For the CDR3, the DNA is TGTGCTAGCAGCCCATCCGGGACTAGCACCACAGATACGCAGTATTTT. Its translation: CASSPSGTSTTDTQYF.